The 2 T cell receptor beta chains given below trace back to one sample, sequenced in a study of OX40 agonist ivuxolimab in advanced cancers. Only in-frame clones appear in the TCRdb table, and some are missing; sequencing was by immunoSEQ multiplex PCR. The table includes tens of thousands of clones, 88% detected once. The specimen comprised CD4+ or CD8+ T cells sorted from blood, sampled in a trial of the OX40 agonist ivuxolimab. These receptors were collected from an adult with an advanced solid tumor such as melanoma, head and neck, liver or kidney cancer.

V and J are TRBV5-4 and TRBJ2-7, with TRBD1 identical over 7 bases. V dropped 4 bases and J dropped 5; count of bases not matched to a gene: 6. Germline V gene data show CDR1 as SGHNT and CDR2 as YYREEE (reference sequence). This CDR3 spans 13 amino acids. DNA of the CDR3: TGTGCCAGCAGCCAGACTGGACAGGACGAGCAGTACTTC. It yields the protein CASSQTGQDEQYF.

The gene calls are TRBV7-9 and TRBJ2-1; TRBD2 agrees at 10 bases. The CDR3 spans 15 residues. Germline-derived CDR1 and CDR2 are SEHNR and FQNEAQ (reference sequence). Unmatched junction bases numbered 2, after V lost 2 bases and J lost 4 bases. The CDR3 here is CASSLSGGGYNEQFF. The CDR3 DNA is TGTGCCAGCAGCTTAAGCGGGGGGGGATACAATGAGCAGTTCTTC.